These T cell receptor beta chains were read from a single sample in a study of T cells in Graves' hyperthyroidism and ophthalmopathy. Via MiXCR, TCRdb re-called the multiplex PCR reads, giving one row per CDR3 protein. The sample holds 190,000 or so distinct CDR3 sequences, around 16% seen once. Sequencing was done on a sample of blood. These receptors were taken from a man aged 40-55 years with Graves' hyperthyroidism. Each CDR3 is given with its conserved first and last residue. The D gene is left open where the match is weak. Size is omitted from some rows. Given values are once, few, many or a class for expanded clones.

TRBV5-8	TRBD2	.	TRBJ2-1	TGTGCCAGCAGCTTGCCGGTAGCGGGGGGAAACAATGAGCAGTTCTTC	CASSLPVAGGNNEQFF
TRBV9	TRBD2	few	TRBJ2-3	TGTGCCAGCAGCGCGACTAGCGGGGACACGAGGGCGCAGTATTTT	CASSATSGDTRAQYF
TRBV12-3/TRBV12-4	.	many	TRBJ2-5	TGTGCCAGCGGGGGGAAGGAGACCCAGTACTTC	CASGGKETQYF
TRBV5-6	.	.	TRBJ2-3	TGTGCCAGCAGCTTTACAGGGATTCAGTCAGATACGCAGTATTTT	CASSFTGIQSDTQYF
TRBV9	TRBD2	few	TRBJ2-5	TGTGCCAGCAGCGCCCACCCGACTAGCGGGGGGGCGAGGACCCAGTACTTC	CASSAHPTSGGARTQYF
TRBV6-6	.	.	TRBJ1-1	TGTGCCAGCAGTTACACCCTATCTAGGGGGATGAACACTGAAGCTTTCTTT	CASSYTLSRGMNTEAFF
TRBV20-1	.	many	TRBJ2-2	TGCAGTGCTAGAGATTCCAGGGCCCACGGGGAGCTGTTTTTT	CSARDSRAHGELFF
TRBV5-5	TRBD1	once	TRBJ2-2	TGTGCCAGCAGCGCTGGACAGGGTACCGGGGAGCTGTTTTTT	CASSAGQGTGELFF
TRBV6-1	.	few	TRBJ2-3	TGTGCCAGCAGTGACCTTCGGAGAGATACGCAGTATTTT	CASSDLRRDTQYF
TRBV20-1	.	.	TRBJ2-5	TGCAGTGCTAGTTTTGTACAAGAGACCCAGTACTTC	CSASFVQETQYF
TRBV18	.	many	TRBJ2-7	TGTGCCAGCTCACCAACCGGGACCCGGGTGGGTGAGCAGTACTTC	CASSPTGTRVGEQYF
TRBV24-1	.	few	TRBJ2-5	TGTGCCACCAGTGATTTGATGGGAGAGACCCAGTACTTC	CATSDLMGETQYF
TRBV9	TRBD2	few	TRBJ2-7	TGTGCCAGCAGCGTAGATGAAAGCGGGGCCTACGAGCAGTACTTC	CASSVDESGAYEQYF
TRBV6-2/TRBV6-3	TRBD2	many	TRBJ2-1	TGTGCCAGCAGTGCTCCGGGACTAGGGTACAATGAGCAGTTCTTC	CASSAPGLGYNEQFF
TRBV28	TRBD1	many	TRBJ2-7	TGTGCCAGCAATACAGGGGCGTACTCCTACGAGCAGTACTTC	CASNTGAYSYEQYF
TRBV7-2	.	.	TRBJ2-5	TGTGCCAGCAGCTCCCCCCAGGGAAAAGAGACCCAGTACTTC	CASSSPQGKETQYF
TRBV15	.	once	TRBJ1-4	TGTGCCACCAGCAGAGAGTGGGGGGGGGTTGAAAAACTGTTTTTT	CATSREWGGVEKLFF
TRBV7-8	TRBD1	many	TRBJ2-3	TGTGCCAGCAGCCATGGACAGGGCAAAGATACGCAGTATTTT	CASSHGQGKDTQYF
TRBV7-9	.	many	TRBJ1-1	TGTGCCAGCAGCTTCATTGGAGAGAACACTGTAACTTTCTTT	CASSFIGENTVTFF
TRBV11-3	.	many	TRBJ1-1	TGTGCCAGCAGCTTAGATTCAGTGAACACTGAAGCTTTCTTT	CASSLDSVNTEAFF
TRBV5-1	.	many	TRBJ2-3	TGCGCCAGCAGCTTGGCCTTACGGGCACTGGATACGCAGTATTTT	CASSLALRALDTQYF
TRBV12-3/TRBV12-4	TRBD1	many	TRBJ2-3	TGTGCCAGCAGTCCAGCCGGGACAGGGAGTGGCACAGATACGCAGTATTTT	CASSPAGTGSGTDTQYF
TRBV7-2	TRBD2	.	TRBJ2-1	TGTGCCAGCAGTCTGAGAGCGGGGGGCACCTACAATGAGCAGTTCTTC	CASSLRAGGTYNEQFF
TRBV11-3	.	.	TRBJ1-1	TGTGCCAGCAGCCAAGGCGACGGCGTGAACACTGAAGCTTTCTTT	CASSQGDGVNTEAFF
TRBV9	.	few	TRBJ2-5	TGTGCCAGCAGCGTCTCCTGGGCCCCAATTGAGACCCAGTACTTC	CASSVSWAPIETQYF
TRBV9	.	many	TRBJ1-1	TGTGCCAGCAGCGGAGGACATCCCGTCACTGAAGCTTTCTTT	CASSGGHPVTEAFF
TRBV20-1	TRBD1	many	TRBJ1-4	TGCAGTGCTAGTCTACAGGGGATACGTGAAAAACTGTTTTTT	CSASLQGIREKLFF
TRBV11-2	TRBD1	many	TRBJ2-1	TGTGCCGGCAGCTATGACAGGGCCTCCTACAATGAGCAGTTCTTC	CAGSYDRASYNEQFF
TRBV2	TRBD2	.	TRBJ2-7	TGTGCCAGCAGGACCAGCGGGAGACTCTACGAGCAGTACTTC	CASRTSGRLYEQYF
TRBV5-4	TRBD2	.	TRBJ2-1	TGTGCCAGCAGCGCGACTAGCGGGGGGGCGGTCTACAATGAGCAGTTCTTC	CASSATSGGAVYNEQFF
TRBV2	TRBD1	many	TRBJ1-3	TGTGCCAGCAGTCCCGGGACAGGGCTGGGAAACACCATATATTTT	CASSPGTGLGNTIYF